This T cell receptor (beta chain) was sequenced for a study of blood T cell repertoires in COVID-19. Study-level information: Sample material is recorded as cDNA or gDNA derived from T cells, B-cell-depleted T cells, or PBMCs.

Profiled with immunoSEQ multiplex PCR; TCRdb holds only in-frame clones, not every one. This table holds 200,000 to 250,000 clones, approximately 80% found once. Deletions cut 3 bases from V and 7 bases from J, with 16 bases between. The CDR3 is 14 amino acids. CDR1 is SGHRS and CDR2 is YFSETQ in the germline V gene. This receptor was identified in a human donor in a cohort sampled during active COVID-19. Specimen: peripheral blood. The chain has TRBV5-1 and TRBJ1-1; D is unclear. Here the CDR3 reads CASSWIEDWSEAFF. As DNA, the CDR3 is TGCGCCAGCAGCTGGATCGAAGACTGGAGTGAAGCTTTCTTT.